A single sample gave rise to the 31 T cell receptor beta chains below, sequenced in a study of cytomegalovirus exposure and HLA in healthy donors. Profiling relied on immunoSEQ multiplex PCR, and the TCRdb table lists in-frame clones only, not all of them. The sample shows fewer than 250,000 clones, roughly 83% of them seen only once. Sequencing input: PBMCs. Every receptor here comes from a woman aged 18 to 35 in good health and CMV-seronegative.

The genes are TRBV19 and TRBJ1-5, with D tentatively TRBD1 (5 bases). Germline values: CDR1 LNHDA, CDR2 SQIVND (reference sequence). Trimming removed 1 base from V and 4 bases from J, with 11 bases in between. The CDR3 extends over 15 amino acids. CDR3 sequence reads: CASSIVQGRNQPQHF. DNA for the CDR3: TGTGCCAGTAGTATAGTCCAGGGCAGGAATCAGCCCCAGCATTTT.

The CDR3: CASSPRTSLYEQYF. CDR3 DNA sequence: TGTGCCAGCAGCCCCCGGACTAGTCTGTACGAGCAGTACTTC. The V and J genes are TRBV28 and TRBJ2-7; 7 nucleotides agree with TRBD2. CDR3 size: 14 residues. V shed 6 bases and J 4 bases; nucleotides not matched to a gene: 9. Germline loops: CDR1 MDHEN, CDR2 SYDVKM.

CDR3 coding DNA: TGTGCCAGCAGCCGCTATGGCTACACCTTC. This translates into CASSRYGYTF. The V and J genes are TRBV28 and TRBJ1-2; D is unresolved. Trimming pared 6 bases from V and 4 bases from J, leaving 3 bases between. In germline, CDR1 is MDHEN, CDR2 SYDVKM. The CDR3 has 10 amino acids.

The V and J genes are TRBV5-4 and TRBJ1-2, with D perhaps matching TRBD1 (5 bases). Trimming removed 2 bases from V and 7 bases from J, with 12 bases in between. The CDR3 totals 13 residues. CDR1 is SGHNT and CDR2 is YYREEE in the germline V gene (reference sequence). The CDR3 is CASSFSGGTGYTF. CDR3 nucleotides: TGTGCCAGCAGCTTCTCGGGGGGGACTGGCTACACCTTC.

There are a few counts of this clone. The genes are TRBV19 and TRBJ1-5, with D possibly matching TRBD1 (6 bases). V was shortened by 5 bases and J by 2 bases, with 16 bases between the two germline ends. The CDR3 runs 16 residues. Germline lookup yields CDR1 LNHDA and CDR2 SQIVND (reference sequence). The CDR3 sequence: CASSYRRQVRNQPQHF. CDR3 sequence (DNA): TGTGCCAGTAGTTACCGAAGACAGGTCCGCAATCAGCCCCAGCATTTT. Variable domain in full (rest from reference TRBV19 and TRBJ1-5): DGGITQSPKYLFRKEGQNVTLSCEQNLNHDAMYWYRQDPGQGLRLIYYSQIVNDFQKGDIAEGYSVSREKKESFPLTVTSAQKNPTAFYLCASSYRRQVRNQPQHFGDGTRLSIL.

This chain links TRBV29-1 with TRBJ2-7; 10 bases are shared with TRBD2. The CDR3 length is 14 residues. CDR1 and CDR2 from the germline V gene are SQVTM and ANQGSEA. Losses at the gene ends were 6 bases for V and 0 bases for J; bases not matched to a gene: 5. This CDR3 is CSVSGTSDSYEQYF. For the CDR3, the DNA is TGCAGCGTGTCTGGGACTAGCGACTCCTACGAGCAGTACTTC.

DNA for the CDR3: TGCGCCAGCAGCTTGAGTCAGAATAATGAAAAACTGTTTTTT. Translating gives CASSLSQNNEKLFF. The V and J genes are TRBV5-1 and TRBJ1-4; D uncertain. Germline V CDR1 and CDR2: SGHRS, YFSETQ. This CDR3 has 14 residues. With 1 base removed from V and 4 bases from J, the gap between germline ends came to 8 bases.

This clone was seen a single time. The chain has TRBV29-1 and TRBJ2-3, with a weak D call TRBD2 (6 bases). Per germline, CDR1 SQVTM and CDR2 ANQGSEA. V was pared by 5 bases and J by 0 bases, with 15 bases between. This CDR3 has 15 residues. CDR3 sequence reads: CSVRPLAGSTDTQYF. The CDR3 nucleotides read TGCAGCGTTAGGCCCCTGGCGGGGAGCACAGATACGCAGTATTTT.

The genes are TRBV5-1 and TRBJ2-7, with D possibly being TRBD2 (6 bases). This CDR3 has 17 amino acids. The germline V and J ends were trimmed by 1 base and 5 bases, with 22 bases remaining between them. The germline CDR1 and CDR2 sequences are SGHRS and YFSETQ. The CDR3 nucleotides are TGCGCCAGCAGCTTGTCCTTTAGGGCGGGGCCCTACGACGAGCAGTACTTC. This translates into CASSLSFRAGPYDEQYF.

The chain carries TRBV5-1 and TRBJ1-5; possibly TRBD1 for D (6 bases). V was trimmed by 4 bases and J by 5 bases, leaving 13 bases between them. CDR3 size: 14 residues. Germline CDR1 and CDR2: SGHRS and YFSETQ. The CDR3, as DNA: TGCGCCAGCAGCCCCACAGGGAGGGATCAGCCCCAGCATTTT. Encoded protein: CASSPTGRDQPQHF.

This clone was counted a few times. DNA for the CDR3: TGTGCCAGCAGCCCCACAAGGGATCAGCCCCAGCATTTT. This sequence encodes CASSPTRDQPQHF. The chain joins TRBV7-6 to TRBJ1-5; D gene ambiguous. The germline V and J ends were trimmed by 5 bases and 5 bases, with 10 bases remaining between them. The CDR3 covers 13 residues. Germline lookup yields CDR1 SGHVS and CDR2 FNYEAQ.

The rearrangement uses TRBV5-6 and TRBJ2-7; D may be TRBD2 (6 bases). CDR1 is SGHDT, CDR2 YYEEEE, per germline. The CDR3 is made up of 13 amino acids. V shed 3 bases and J shed 2 bases, with 9 bases lying between them. The CDR3 protein is CASSWGLTYEQYF. DNA of the CDR3: TGTGCCAGCAGCTGGGGACTTACCTACGAGCAGTACTTC.

CDR3 region: CASKDLSGTETQYF. CDR3 bases: TGTGCCAGCAAGGACCTATCAGGCACGGAGACCCAGTACTTC. J is TRBJ2-5 and V is TRBV27; no clear D gene. The CDR3 contains 14 residues. Germline V gives CDR1 MNHEY, CDR2 SMNVEV (reference sequence). V was shortened by 7 bases and J by 5 bases, with 17 bases between the two germline ends.

This chain connects TRBV6-5 to TRBJ2-7, with 10 nucleotides matching TRBD1. With V trimmed by 0 bases and J by 6 bases, 5 bases remained unmatched. Germline CDR1 is MNHEY and CDR2 is SVGAGI. This CDR3 has 15 residues. This CDR3 reads CASSYSGTGASEQYF. CDR3 coding DNA: TGTGCCAGCAGTTACTCGGGGACAGGGGCGTCCGAGCAGTACTTC.

The gene calls are TRBV6-5 and TRBJ1-1; D is unresolved. The V gene lost 5 bases and the J gene lost 1 base, with 14 bases spanning the gap. The germline V gene has CDR1 MNHEY and CDR2 SVGAGI. The CDR3 consists of 15 residues. The CDR3 bases are TGTGCCAGCAGTAGCCGTGAGACGGCGAACACTGAAGCTTTCTTT. This encodes CASSSRETANTEAFF.

The chain is built from TRBV6-6 and TRBJ1-2; D perhaps matches TRBD1 (6 bases). The germline V gene encodes CDR1 MNHNY and CDR2 SVGAGI (reference sequence). CDR3 length: 15 residues. Trimming pared 0 bases from V and 6 bases from J, leaving 14 bases between. The CDR3 loop is CASSYSRQAGDGYTF. The CDR3 nucleotides are TGTGCCAGCAGTTACTCTAGACAGGCAGGGGATGGCTACACCTTC.

This clone appeared a single time. The chain is built from TRBV11-1 and TRBJ2-3, with a tentative D call TRBD2 (6 bases). The germline V gene has CDR1 SGHAT and CDR2 FQDESV (reference sequence). Trimming left V 2 bases short and J 3 bases short, with 21 bases between. The CDR3 is made up of 18 amino acids. The DNA for the CDR3 is TGTGCCAGCAGCTTATGGGGGGAAGGCTCCCCCAGGACAGATACGCAGTATTTT. Amino acids: CASSLWGEGSPRTDTQYF.

The chain couples TRBV15 to TRBJ2-3, with D possibly TRBD2 on 5 matching bases. Germline-derived CDR1 and CDR2 are LNHNV and YYDKDF (reference sequence). The V end was cut by 0 bases, the J end by 5 bases, with 15 bases between. The length of the CDR3 is 16 residues. CDR3 coding DNA: TGTGCCACCAGCAGAGATCTAGGTAGGGCGGGAGATACGCAGTATTTT. It specifies CATSRDLGRAGDTQYF.

This clone occurred a few times. This chain links TRBV6-1 with TRBJ2-7, with TRBD2 matching 12 bases. Germline V gene lookup returns CDR1 MNHNS and CDR2 SASEGT. The CDR3 consists of 15 residues. V shed 6 bases and J 0 bases; nucleotides not matched to a gene: 3. The chain's CDR3 is CASRPLAGGSYEQYF. The DNA for the CDR3 is TGTGCCAGCAGACCACTAGCGGGAGGCTCCTACGAGCAGTACTTC.

The V call is TRBV5-1, the J call TRBJ2-6; weak D call: TRBD1 (6 bases). The germline CDR1 and CDR2 sequences are SGHRS and YFSETQ. The CDR3 has 15 amino acids. The V gene lost 1 base and the J gene lost 1 base, with 6 bases spanning the gap. For the CDR3, the DNA is TGCGCCAGCAGCTTGACAGGGTCTGGGGCCAACGTCCTGACTTTC. Its translation: CASSLTGSGANVLTF.

This clone was detected once. J is TRBJ1-1 and V is TRBV27; D ambiguous. V was pared by 4 bases and J by 1 base, with 16 bases between. The CDR3 loop spans 16 amino acids. Germline values: CDR1 MNHEY, CDR2 SMNVEV (reference sequence). DNA for the CDR3: TGTGCCAGCAGTTGGAATGGGAGGGCGGAGAACACTGAAGCTTTCTTT. This encodes CASSWNGRAENTEAFF.

The CDR3 bases are TGCGCCAGCAGCTTGGATTCGGGACAGGATCAGCCCCAGCATTTT. It encodes CASSLDSGQDQPQHF. This chain uses TRBV5-1 with TRBJ1-5; TRBD1 agrees at 8 bases. Germline V gene sequence: CDR1 SGHRS, CDR2 YFSETQ. V trimming: 0 bases; J trimming: 5 bases; junction bases outside the gene matches: 4. The CDR3 is 15 residues long.

The V gene is TRBV5-6, the J gene TRBJ1-1, with D perhaps TRBD1 (6 bases). Trimming took off 2 bases at V and 1 base at J, with 9 bases between the two ends. Germline V lookup: CDR1 SGHDT, CDR2 YYEEEE. CDR3 length: 14 amino acids. The CDR3 DNA reads TGTGCCAGCAGCTTTCAGGACAGGAACACTGAAGCTTTCTTT. Protein: CASSFQDRNTEAFF.

The table lists this clone with a count of one. The chain uses TRBV7-8 and TRBJ2-1, with D tentatively TRBD2 (6 bases). Looked up from germline, CDR1 is SGHVS and CDR2 is FQNEAQ. The CDR3 is 15 residues long. Trimming removed 2 bases from V and 3 bases from J, with 11 bases in between. CDR3 sequence (DNA): TGTGCCAGCAGCTTAAGAGGGGACTTCTACAATGAGCAGTTCTTC. Its protein product is CASSLRGDFYNEQFF. Filled out from reference TRBV7-8 and TRBJ2-1, the complete variable domain reads GAGVSQSPRYKVAKRGQDVALRCDPISGHVSLFWYQQALGQGPEFLTYFQNEAQLDKSGLPSDRFFAERPEGSVSTLKIQRTQQEDSAVYLCASSLRGDFYNEQFFGPGTRLTVL.

This chain uses TRBV5-4 with TRBJ2-3; D is uncertain. Germline assignment: CDR1 SGHNT and CDR2 YYREEE (reference sequence). Trimming took 0 bases from V and 4 from J, leaving 6 bases between them. The CDR3 spans 13 residues. This CDR3 reads CASSLAGPDTQYF. For the CDR3, the DNA is TGTGCCAGCAGCTTGGCAGGCCCAGATACGCAGTATTTT.

The genes are TRBV7-9 and TRBJ1-3, with unresolved D. V gave up 1 base and J gave up 0 bases, with 10 bases separating them. This CDR3 is built from 16 residues. Germline V gene sequence: CDR1 SEHNR, CDR2 FQNEAQ (reference sequence). In DNA form, the CDR3 reads TGTGCCAGCAGCTTAGTCGGAGGGAGCTCTGGAAACACCATATATTTT. It codes for CASSLVGGSSGNTIYF.

J is TRBJ1-1 and V is TRBV6-6, with D possibly TRBD1 on 5 matching bases. Deletions cut 8 bases from V and 7 bases from J, with 14 bases between. Germline CDR1 and CDR2: MNHNY and SVGAGI (reference sequence). The CDR3 has 12 residues. Here the CDR3 DNA reads TGTGCCAGCTCTCACGGGGGGGGTGAAGCTTTCTTT. Its protein product is CASSHGGGEAFF.

The genes are TRBV2 and TRBJ2-1, with D possibly TRBD1 on 6 matching bases. V gave up 6 bases and J gave up 3 bases, with 9 bases separating them. This CDR3 has 13 residues. Per the germline V gene, CDR1 is SNHLY and CDR2 is FYNNEI. The CDR3: CASSRGLYNEQFF. In DNA form, the CDR3 reads TGTGCCAGCAGCAGGGGCCTCTACAATGAGCAGTTCTTC.

The gene calls are TRBV9 and TRBJ1-5, with D possibly matching TRBD1 (6 bases). Trimming left V 0 bases short and J 4 bases short, with 11 bases between. CDR3 length: 15 amino acids. Germline V lookup: CDR1 SGDLS, CDR2 YYNGEE. CDR3 residues: CASSVAGGLNQPQHF. DNA of the CDR3: TGTGCCAGCAGCGTAGCCGGGGGCCTTAATCAGCCCCAGCATTTT.

The chain is built from TRBV6-5 and TRBJ1-1; no definite D call. Trimming left V 1 base short and J 9 bases short, with 6 bases between. The germline CDR1 and CDR2 sequences are MNHEY and SVGAGI. The CDR3 sequence is 11 residues long. The CDR3 protein is CASSYYTQAFF. CDR3 bases: TGTGCCAGCAGTTACTACACCCAAGCTTTCTTT.

Here the CDR3 reads CASSFRPDTGGYEQYF. The CDR3 region has the DNA TGCGCCAGCAGCTTCAGGCCCGATACTGGTGGATACGAGCAGTACTTC. The chain joins TRBV5-1 to TRBJ2-7; D unclear. The length of the CDR3 is 16 residues. V was cut by 2 bases and J by 4 bases, with 19 bases left in between. CDR1 is SGHRS, CDR2 YFSETQ, per germline. Full variable domain (outside the CDR3, taken from reference TRBV5-1 and TRBJ2-7): KAGVTQTPRYLIKTRGQQVTLSCSPISGHRSVSWYQQTPGQGLQFLFEYFSETQRNKGNFPGRFSGRQFSNSRSEMNVSTLELGDSALYLCASSFRPDTGGYEQYFGPGTRLTVT.